Following are 28 T cell receptor beta chains from one sample sequenced in a study of CD8+ T cells in alopecia areata. Isolated RNA was reverse transcribed into cDNA used as the sequencing template. Assay: immunoSEQ multiplex PCR; the TCRdb copy retains only in-frame clones and omits some. Found here are some 180,000 clones, roughly 50% of them singletons; the top ten hold about 10%. Treatment denoted: oral pan-JAK inhibitor, 5-10 mg twice daily. The specimen was CD8+ T cells sorted from blood, collected at week 24, from a patient treated with tofacitinib. All receptors derive from a human donor with alopecia areata.

This chain links TRBV19 with TRBJ2-2; maybe TRBD2 (6 bases). The CDR3 extends over 15 amino acids. CDR1 and CDR2 from the germline V gene are LNHDA and SQIVND (reference sequence). The germline V and J ends were trimmed by 8 bases and 4 bases, with 17 bases remaining between them. The CDR3, as DNA: TGTGCCAGTCGACCCCCGGGGGAAAGCACCGGGGAGCTGTTTTTT. Protein sequence: CASRPPGESTGELFF.

CDR3 DNA: TGTGCCTGGAGTGTACAAGGCCTCGCCTACGAGCAGTACTTC. Its protein product is CAWSVQGLAYEQYF. V is TRBV30 and J is TRBJ2-7, with unresolved D. Trimming shortened V by 0 bases and J by 2 bases, and 11 bases separated the two germline ends. The CDR3 has 14 residues. CDR1 and CDR2 (germline): GTSNPN, SVGIG (reference sequence).

The chain employs TRBV19 and TRBJ2-1; no clear D gene. The V end was cut by 3 bases, the J end by 9 bases, with 9 bases between. This CDR3 is 12 amino acids long. CDR1 LNHDA and CDR2 SQIVND come from the germline V gene (reference sequence). The CDR3 bases are TGTGCCAGTAGTATGGTAGGAACTGAGCAGTTCTTC. Translation: CASSMVGTEQFF.

A few counts support this clone. The rearrangement links TRBV29-1 to TRBJ2-2; no definite D call. CDR1 is SQVTM and CDR2 is ANQGSEA in the germline V gene. This CDR3 is 14 amino acids long. The V end lost 3 bases, the J end lost 1 base, and 9 bases lay between the germline ends. The CDR3 is CSVDISGNTGELFF. The CDR3 nucleotides read TGCAGCGTTGATATATCAGGGAACACCGGGGAGCTGTTTTTT.

This chain uses TRBV18 with TRBJ2-2; D gene uncertain. Germline V CDR1 and CDR2: KGHSH, LQKENI. The CDR3 loop spans 14 amino acids. Trimming cost V 4 bases and J 9 bases, with 15 bases left between them. In nucleotides, the CDR3 is TGTGCCAGCTCACGCGCCCGCGAACACCGGGAGCTGTTTTTT. Protein: CASSRAREHRELFF.

The rearrangement links TRBV9 to TRBJ1-6; 10 nucleotides agree with TRBD1. The CDR3 length is 15 residues. Looked up from germline, CDR1 is SGDLS and CDR2 is YYNGEE. J gave up 9 bases and V 5 bases, and 8 bases lay outside the gene matches. The CDR3 DNA reads TGTGCCAGCAGTGCCATTGGACAGGGGGTTTCACCCCTCCACTTT. This translates into CASSAIGQGVSPLHF. Using reference TRBV9 and TRBJ1-6 for the parts outside the CDR3, the full variable domain is DSGVTQTPKHLITATGQRVTLRCSPRSGDLSVYWYQQSLDQGLQFLIQYYNGEERAKGNILERFSAQQFPDLHSELNLSSLELGDSALYFCASSAIGQGVSPLHFGNGTRLTVT.

V is TRBV29-1 and J is TRBJ2-3; D might be TRBD2 (5 bases). V was clipped by 7 bases and J by 0 bases, with 20 bases between them. The germline gives CDR1 SQVTM, CDR2 ANQGSEA. The CDR3 extends over 16 amino acids. The CDR3 protein is CSAQSPGTTSTDTQYF. The CDR3 bases are TGCAGCGCCCAGTCGCCGGGAACAACTAGCACAGATACGCAGTATTTT.

This clone was seen only a few times. The chain carries TRBV11-2 and TRBJ2-3, with a weak D call TRBD1 (6 bases). CDR1 is SGHAT, CDR2 FQNNGV, per germline. The V gene lost 6 bases and the J gene lost 2 bases, with 15 bases spanning the gap. The CDR3 sequence is 15 residues long. CDR3 amino acids: CASRTVGTFTDTQYF. Here the CDR3 DNA reads TGTGCCAGCAGGACAGTTGGGACATTCACAGATACGCAGTATTTT.

The rearrangement links TRBV4-3 to TRBJ2-5; D not certain. V lost 4 bases and J lost 5, with 17 bases in between. Looked up from germline, CDR1 is LGHNA and CDR2 is YSLEER. This CDR3 is built from 15 residues. CDR3 nucleotide sequence: TGCGCCAGCAGCCGCCTCTTATCAAGTCGGGAGACCCAGTACTTC. Translating it yields CASSRLLSSRETQYF.

The CDR3 region has the DNA TGTGCCACCAGCAGAGATATTCAGAGCACAGATACGCAGTATTTT. It codes for CATSRDIQSTDTQYF. The genes are TRBV15 and TRBJ2-3, with D hard to call. V was trimmed by 0 bases and J by 0 bases, leaving 7 bases between them. Germline assignment: CDR1 LNHNV and CDR2 YYDKDF (reference sequence). CDR3 size: 15 residues.

In its sample, this clone was seen once. The rearrangement uses TRBV30 and TRBJ1-2, with a possible D match to TRBD1 (6 bases). With 5 bases removed from V and 6 bases from J, the gap between germline ends came to 16 bases. Germline CDR1 GTSNPN, CDR2 SVGIG (reference sequence). This CDR3 is 13 amino acids long. The CDR3 here is CAWARGGVDGYTF. CDR3 DNA sequence: TGTGCCTGGGCACGGGGGGGCGTCGATGGCTACACCTTC.

This clone was observed a handful of times. The rearrangement joins TRBV27 to TRBJ2-5; 8 positions match TRBD2. From germline, CDR1 is MNHEY and CDR2 SMNVEV (reference sequence). The V gene end was trimmed by 10 bases and the J gene end by 3 bases; junction bases not matched to a gene: 7. The CDR3 is made up of 13 amino acids. Here the CDR3 reads CATAGSGEETQYF. DNA of the CDR3: TGTGCCACCGCGGGTAGCGGGGAAGAGACCCAGTACTTC.

The chain uses TRBV30 and TRBJ1-3; D uncertain. The CDR3 is made up of 11 amino acids. V was trimmed by 5 bases and J by 0 bases, leaving 2 bases between them. CDR1 GTSNPN and CDR2 SVGIG come from the germline V gene (reference sequence). The CDR3 DNA follows: TGTGCCTGGGCCTCTGGAAACACCATATATTTT. Encoded protein: CAWASGNTIYF.

This chain joins TRBV29-1 and TRBJ1-2; D unclear. Germline CDR1 is SQVTM and CDR2 is ANQGSEA. V shed 1 base and J shed 3 bases, with 6 bases lying between them. The CDR3 contains 12 residues. CDR3 bases: TGCAGCGTTGAAGGATGGGACTATGGCTACACCTTC. Protein product: CSVEGWDYGYTF.

There are a few counts of this clone. DNA of the CDR3: TGTGCCAGCAGCGGCTCGTCGGGGGATGAGCAGTTCTTC. It codes for CASSGSSGDEQFF. This chain uses TRBV5-6 with TRBJ2-1; possibly TRBD2 for D (6 bases). V lost 4 bases, J lost 8 bases, and 13 bases lay in between. In germline, CDR1 is SGHDT, CDR2 YYEEEE. The CDR3 runs to 13 residues. Filled out from reference TRBV5-6 and TRBJ2-1, the complete variable domain reads DAGVTQSPTHLIKTRGQQVTLRCSPKSGHDTVSWYQQALGQGPQFIFQYYEEEERQRGNFPDRFSGHQFPNYSSELNVNALLLGDSALYLCASSGSSGDEQFFGPGTRLTVL.

The V gene is TRBV11-2, the J gene TRBJ2-7; the match to TRBD1 covers 10 bases. The CDR3 covers 17 residues. With V trimmed by 5 bases and J by 4 bases, 14 bases remained unmatched. Germline V gives CDR1 SGHAT, CDR2 FQNNGV. The CDR3 sequence: CASSEQLIRDRGYEQYF. In nucleotides, the CDR3 is TGTGCCAGCAGCGAACAATTGATCCGGGACAGGGGATACGAGCAGTACTTC.

The chain carries TRBV4-3 and TRBJ1-2, with no clear D. The CDR3 runs 15 residues. The germline V gene encodes CDR1 LGHNA and CDR2 YSLEER. Trimming removed 4 bases from V and 2 bases from J, with 14 bases in between. CDR3 amino acids: CASSPEWEMNYGYTF. CDR3 sequence (DNA): TGCGCCAGCAGCCCGGAATGGGAAATGAACTATGGCTACACCTTC.

The chain links TRBV4-3 to TRBJ2-1; 8 bases are a match to TRBD2. Trimming cost V 1 base and J 5 bases; bases outside gene matches: 4. The CDR3 covers 15 residues. The germline CDR1 and CDR2 sequences are LGHNA and YSLEER. CDR3 nucleotides: TGCGCCAGCAGCCAAGCTTCCGGGGGGGACAATGAGCAGTTCTTC. Amino acid sequence: CASSQASGGDNEQFF.

Concerning this clone: Other DNA sequences from this sample encode an identical CDR3 as well. V is TRBV29-1 and J is TRBJ1-2, with 8 bases matching TRBD1. CDR3 length: 13 amino acids. CDR1 and CDR2 (germline): SQVTM, ANQGSEA. V was clipped by 6 bases and J by 1 base; unmatched bases: 4. The CDR3 sequence is CSVGTGDNYGYTF. CDR3 nucleotide sequence: TGCAGCGTAGGGACAGGCGATAACTATGGCTACACCTTC.

The table lists this clone with a count of one. This rearrangement joins TRBV27 to TRBJ1-1; D is uncertain. Germline V lookup: CDR1 MNHEY, CDR2 SMNVEV (reference sequence). V was clipped by 5 bases and J by 2 bases, with 9 bases between them. The CDR3 has 13 amino acids. The CDR3 sequence: CASSPDLNTEAFF. The CDR3 region has the DNA TGTGCCAGCAGTCCCGACTTAAACACTGAAGCTTTCTTT.

The gene calls are TRBV7-9 and TRBJ2-7, with D perhaps TRBD2 (5 bases). V dropped 4 bases and J dropped 2 bases, with 21 bases sitting between them. The CDR3 consists of 17 residues. Germline CDR1 is SEHNR and CDR2 is FQNEAQ (reference sequence). The CDR3 is CASSSTRDPAGTYEQYF. The CDR3 DNA is TGTGCCAGCAGCTCAACCCGGGATCCCGCCGGGACCTACGAGCAGTACTTC.

The chain employs TRBV7-9 and TRBJ1-5; tentatively, D is TRBD1 (6 bases). The germline CDR1 and CDR2 sequences are SEHNR and FQNEAQ (reference sequence). V was pared by 4 bases and J by 7 bases, with 17 bases between. The CDR3 spans 15 residues. CDR3 nucleotides: TGTGCCAGCAGCTCCGGTGGGGGGGCCCGGCAGCCCCAGCATTTT. Amino acid sequence: CASSSGGGARQPQHF. Full variable domain (missing parts from reference TRBV7-9 and TRBJ1-5): DTGVSQNPRHKITKRGQNVTFRCDPISEHNRLYWYRQTLGQGPEFLTYFQNEAQLEKSRLLSDRFSAERPKGSFSTLEIQRTEQGDSAMYLCASSSGGGARQPQHFGDGTRLSIL.

There are a few counts of this clone. This rearrangement joins TRBV27 to TRBJ2-1; D is ambiguous. Germline V gene lookup returns CDR1 MNHEY and CDR2 SMNVEV (reference sequence). Trimming cost V 1 base and J 5 bases, with 9 bases left between them. The CDR3 is 14 residues long. CDR3: CASSLYPGHNEQFF. CDR3 nucleotides: TGTGCCAGCAGTTTATATCCAGGACACAATGAGCAGTTCTTC.

V is TRBV7-9 and J is TRBJ2-1; D ambiguous. CDR1 is SEHNR, CDR2 FQNEAQ, per germline (reference sequence). CDR3 length: 12 amino acids. V lost 6 bases and J 6 bases, leaving 9 bases between the germline ends. CDR3 protein: CASRVTRNEQFF. CDR3 bases: TGTGCCAGCAGGGTCACCCGCAATGAGCAGTTCTTC. Combining the CDR3 with reference TRBV7-9 and TRBJ2-1 gives the whole variable domain DTGVSQNPRHKITKRGQNVTFRCDPISEHNRLYWYRQTLGQGPEFLTYFQNEAQLEKSRLLSDRFSAERPKGSFSTLEIQRTEQGDSAMYLCASRVTRNEQFFGPGTRLTVL.

As for this clone: Other DNA sequences from this sample encode an identical CDR3 as well. The chain carries TRBV30 and TRBJ1-1; D gene unclear. The CDR3 is made up of 12 amino acids. The germline V gene has CDR1 GTSNPN and CDR2 SVGIG (reference sequence). Trimming cost V 3 bases and J 2 bases, with 7 bases left between them. The CDR3 sequence: CAWRPGNTEAFF. DNA of the CDR3: TGTGCCTGGAGACCGGGAAACACTGAAGCTTTCTTT.

This clone was seen a few times. CDR3 protein: CASRTIYNEQFF. The DNA for the CDR3 is TGTGCCAGCAGAACTATTTACAATGAGCAGTTCTTC. This rearrangement joins TRBV25-1 to TRBJ2-1; D is unclear. Germline values: CDR1 MGHDK, CDR2 SYGVNS. The CDR3 length is 12 residues. The V and J ends lost 6 bases and 4 bases respectively, with 7 bases between them.

V is TRBV30 and J is TRBJ2-1; D remains unclear. The CDR3 consists of 15 residues. Germline lookup yields CDR1 GTSNPN and CDR2 SVGIG (reference sequence). V was cut by 2 bases and J by 1 base, with 12 bases left in between. The CDR3 region has the DNA TGTGCCTGGAGTCATGGGGTCCCTTCCTACAATGAGCAGTTCTTC. Translating gives CAWSHGVPSYNEQFF.

The chain links TRBV19 to TRBJ1-1, with a possible D match to TRBD1 (5 bases). The CDR3 sequence is 14 residues long. The ends were cut back, 4 bases at V and 0 bases at J, with 9 bases in the middle. Germline CDR1 is LNHDA and CDR2 is SQIVND (reference sequence). The CDR3 DNA reads TGTGCCAGTAGTAGTGGACACCTGAACACTGAAGCTTTCTTT. Translating gives CASSSGHLNTEAFF.